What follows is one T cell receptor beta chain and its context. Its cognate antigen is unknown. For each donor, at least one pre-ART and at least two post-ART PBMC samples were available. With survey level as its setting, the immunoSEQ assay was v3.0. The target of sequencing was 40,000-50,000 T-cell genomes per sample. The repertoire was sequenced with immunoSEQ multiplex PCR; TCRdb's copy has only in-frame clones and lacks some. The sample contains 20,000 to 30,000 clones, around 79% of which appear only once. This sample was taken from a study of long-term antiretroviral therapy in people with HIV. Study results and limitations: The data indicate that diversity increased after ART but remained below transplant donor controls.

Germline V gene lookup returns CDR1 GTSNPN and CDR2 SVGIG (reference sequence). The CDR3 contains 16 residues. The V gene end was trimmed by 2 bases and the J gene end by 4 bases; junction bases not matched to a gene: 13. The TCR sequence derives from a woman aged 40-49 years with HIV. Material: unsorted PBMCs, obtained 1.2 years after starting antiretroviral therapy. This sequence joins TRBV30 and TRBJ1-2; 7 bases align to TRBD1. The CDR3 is CAWSLVPSRDSYGYTF. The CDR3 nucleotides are TGTGCCTGGAGTCTTGTTCCTTCCAGGGACAGCTATGGCTACACCTTC.